The 8 T cell receptor beta chains reported below all come from one sample, sequenced in a study of a mutant IDH1 vaccine in newly diagnosed glioma. Some clones are missing from TCRdb's copy, which holds only in-frame ones; the method was immunoSEQ multiplex PCR. The table shows roughly 74,000 clones, with 65% to 90% occurring only once. Their antigens are not known. Stated time point: week 23, last vaccination. Topical imiquimod accompanied each vaccine dose, which consisted of 300 ug of mutant IDH1 20-mer peptide. Source: PBMCs, taken from a glioma patient whose treatment included an IDH1 peptide vaccine. The receptors here all came from a man aged 25 to 40 with glioma. Some clones in this sample may be carry-over from other donors' samples.

The V call is TRBV29-1, the J call TRBJ2-2; 8 bases match TRBD1. CDR3 length: 16 amino acids. V trimming: 4 bases; J trimming: 4 bases; junction bases outside the gene matches: 11. CDR1 and CDR2 from the germline V gene are SQVTM and ANQGSEA. As DNA, the CDR3 is TGCAGCGTTGGGGGGGTCCGGACAGGGTCCACCGGGGAGCTGTTTTTT. Protein sequence: CSVGGVRTGSTGELFF.

V and J are TRBV27 and TRBJ2-2; D possibly corresponds to TRBD1 (5 bases). The CDR3 has 14 residues. Trimming took off 1 base at V and 6 bases at J, with 9 bases between the two ends. Germline CDR1 MNHEY, CDR2 SMNVEV (reference sequence). For the CDR3, the DNA is TGTGCCAGCAGTTTATTTGGGGCAGCCGGGGAGCTGTTTTTT. It codes for CASSLFGAAGELFF.

The CDR3, as DNA: TGTGCCAGTAGCATCCCAGGGTCTTATCAAGACACTGAAGCTTTCTTT. Translated, it gives CASSIPGSYQDTEAFF. The chain joins TRBV19 to TRBJ1-1; tentatively, D is TRBD1 (5 bases). The CDR3 has 16 residues. Germline V lookup: CDR1 LNHDA, CDR2 SQIVND (reference sequence). Trimming took 6 bases from V and 3 from J, leaving 20 bases between them.

The DNA of the CDR3 is TGTGCCAGCAGTTTAACCCGCTGGGGTCTGCTAAACACTGAAGCTTTCTTT. Protein: CASSLTRWGLLNTEAFF. This rearrangement joins TRBV27 to TRBJ1-1; D gene uncertain. Trimming took off 2 bases at V and 2 bases at J, with 18 bases between the two ends. From germline, CDR1 is MNHEY and CDR2 SMNVEV (reference sequence). This CDR3 spans 17 amino acids.

The gene calls are TRBV9 and TRBJ2-1; the D gene is possibly TRBD2 (6 bases). Germline V lookup: CDR1 SGDLS, CDR2 YYNGEE. V was cut by 3 bases and J by 4 bases, with 17 bases left in between. The CDR3 extends over 16 amino acids. CDR3 sequence reads: CASSAYQPGLYNEQFF. CDR3 sequence (DNA): TGTGCCAGCAGCGCATACCAGCCGGGACTTTACAATGAGCAGTTCTTC.

This rearrangement joins TRBV7-2 to TRBJ1-2; 7 bases agree with TRBD1. V dropped 4 bases and J dropped 4; count of bases not matched to a gene: 6. Germline V CDR1 and CDR2: SGHTA, FQGNSA. The CDR3 is made up of 14 amino acids. The CDR3 region has the DNA TGTGCCAGCAGCTCACGGACAGGCGGCTATGGCTACACCTTC. Translated, it gives CASSSRTGGYGYTF.

This rearrangement joins TRBV11-2 to TRBJ1-1; possibly TRBD1 for D (6 bases). Trimming cost V 5 bases and J 0 bases, with 10 bases left between them. The germline V gene encodes CDR1 SGHAT and CDR2 FQNNGV. The CDR3 is made up of 14 amino acids. The CDR3 DNA reads TGTGCCAGCAGCCTAAGGACAGTGAACACTGAAGCTTTCTTT. Its protein product is CASSLRTVNTEAFF.

V gene TRBV11-2 combines with J gene TRBJ2-3, with D uncertain. CDR3 length: 15 residues. Germline CDR1 and CDR2: SGHAT and FQNNGV. V dropped 4 bases and J dropped 7 bases, with 18 bases sitting between them. CDR3 amino acids: CASSSASSPGNTQYF. The CDR3, as DNA: TGTGCCAGCAGCTCCGCCTCGAGTCCGGGCAATACGCAGTATTTT.